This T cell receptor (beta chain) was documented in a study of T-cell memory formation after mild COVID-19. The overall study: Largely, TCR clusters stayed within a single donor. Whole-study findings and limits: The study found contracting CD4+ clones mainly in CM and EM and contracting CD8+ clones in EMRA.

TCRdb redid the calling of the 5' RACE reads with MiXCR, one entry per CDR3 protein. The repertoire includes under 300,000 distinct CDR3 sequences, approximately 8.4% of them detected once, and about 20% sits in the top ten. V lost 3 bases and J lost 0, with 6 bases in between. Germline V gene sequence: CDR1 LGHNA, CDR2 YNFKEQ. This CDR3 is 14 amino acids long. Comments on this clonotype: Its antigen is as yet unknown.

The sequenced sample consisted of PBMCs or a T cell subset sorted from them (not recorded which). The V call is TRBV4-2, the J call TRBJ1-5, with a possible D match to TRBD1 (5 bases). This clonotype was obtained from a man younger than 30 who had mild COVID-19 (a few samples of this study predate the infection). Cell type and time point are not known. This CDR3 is CASSHRDSNQPQHF. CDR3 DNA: TGTGCCAGCAGCCACAGGGATAGCAATCAGCCCCAGCATTTT.